The 14 T cell receptor beta chains in this list originate from one sample, sequenced in a study of CD8 T cells in ankylosing spondylitis. TCRdb ran MiXCR on the 5' RACE reads and lists one entry per CDR3 protein. The data contain 300,000 to 400,000 distinct CDR3 sequences, 14% to 15% of them singletons. The material sequenced was blood, either unsorted or a sorted T cell fraction (not recorded which). The origin of the receptors is a male donor with ankylosing spondylitis or in good health (not recorded which).

Only a few counts were recorded for this clonotype. This chain links TRBV27 with TRBJ2-5, with 7 bases matching TRBD1. The CDR3 spans 14 residues. CDR1 is MNHEY, CDR2 SMNVEV, per germline (reference sequence). Trimming removed 5 bases from V and 4 bases from J; junction bases left unmatched: 7. The CDR3 spells CASSHLGGAETQYF. The CDR3 nucleotides read TGTGCCAGCAGTCATTTAGGGGGCGCAGAGACCCAGTACTTC.

V gene TRBV19 combines with J gene TRBJ2-3; 8 bases match TRBD1. The CDR3 spans 16 residues. Germline CDR1 and CDR2: LNHDA and SQIVND (reference sequence). Trimming at V came to 2 bases and at J to 1 base, leaving 5 bases not matched to a gene. The CDR3 region has the DNA TGTGCCAGTAGTATACGTTCGGGACAGGGCACAGATACGCAGTATTTT. Translation gives CASSIRSGQGTDTQYF.

In its sample, this clonotype was seen a few times. The gene calls are TRBV4-1 and TRBJ1-1; possibly TRBD1 for D (6 bases). The V end lost 2 bases, the J end lost 3 bases, and 13 bases lay between the germline ends. Germline CDR1 is MGHRA and CDR2 is YSYEKL. The CDR3 spans 15 residues. In nucleotides, the CDR3 is TGCGCCAGCAGCCAACCAGGGGAAAGGCACACTGAAGCTTTCTTT. Translation gives CASSQPGERHTEAFF.

The rearrangement joins TRBV20-1 to TRBJ2-3, with 14 nucleotides matching TRBD2. This CDR3 is built from 16 residues. Trimming took 5 bases from V and 6 from J; bases not matched to a gene: 10. Germline-derived CDR1 and CDR2 are DFQATT and SNEGSKA (reference sequence). CDR3 in DNA: TGCAGTGCTCCACCGGGACTAGCGGGAGTTCGGGATACGCAGTATTTT. Translating gives CSAPPGLAGVRDTQYF.

This rearrangement joins TRBV7-9 to TRBJ1-2; D is perhaps TRBD1 (6 bases). This CDR3 is built from 13 residues. Deletions cut 10 bases from V and 6 bases from J, with 18 bases between. Germline CDR1 SEHNR, CDR2 FQNEAQ (reference sequence). This CDR3 reads CATRGGEGDGYTF. The CDR3 DNA follows: TGTGCCACCCGAGGGGGGGAAGGCGATGGCTACACCTTC.

This clonotype has ten or more counts. V gene TRBV28 combines with J gene TRBJ2-7; D is possibly TRBD1 or TRBD2 (6 bases each). CDR3 size: 13 residues. V was clipped by 11 bases and J by 4 bases, with 18 bases between them. Germline V gene lookup returns CDR1 MDHEN and CDR2 SYDVKM. The CDR3 region has the DNA TGTGCCCTACCGGTAAAAGGGGGGTACGAGCAGTACTTC. Its translation: CALPVKGGYEQYF.

The rearrangement joins TRBV4-1 to TRBJ2-4, with D perhaps being TRBD1 or TRBD2 (5 bases each). In germline, CDR1 is MGHRA, CDR2 YSYEKL. Trimming cost V 0 bases and J 1 base, with 13 bases left between them. There are 17 residues in the CDR3. CDR3 nucleotide sequence: TGCGCCAGCAGCCAAGATCTTCGGGGCTCGGCCAAAAACATTCAGTACTTC. Amino acids: CASSQDLRGSAKNIQYF.

This clonotype was counted many times. V and J are TRBV7-2 and TRBJ2-5; 8 bases match TRBD2. J gave up 4 bases and V 1 base, and 5 bases lay outside the gene matches. This CDR3 contains 15 residues. CDR1 is SGHTA, CDR2 FQGNSA, per germline. The CDR3 here is CASSLVVTSAETQYF. The CDR3, as DNA: TGTGCCAGCAGCTTAGTTGTGACTAGCGCAGAGACCCAGTACTTC.

V is TRBV28 and J is TRBJ1-1; D call uncertain. V lost 5 bases and J lost 4, with 11 bases in between. Looked up from germline, CDR1 is MDHEN and CDR2 is SYDVKM. The CDR3 covers 13 residues. DNA for the CDR3: TGTGCCAGCAGTCCCGGGTCGACCACTGAAGCTTTCTTT. Its protein product is CASSPGSTTEAFF.

At least ten counts were recorded for this clonotype. The chain links TRBV20-1 to TRBJ2-2, with TRBD1 as a possible D gene (5 bases). Per germline, CDR1 DFQATT and CDR2 SNEGSKA (reference sequence). V was trimmed by 5 bases and J by 8 bases, leaving 12 bases between them. This CDR3 is 12 amino acids long. The CDR3 region is CSAARGTGELFF. The CDR3 DNA is TGCAGTGCTGCTAGGGGAACAGGGGAGCTGTTTTTT.

This clonotype was detected only a few times. The gene calls are TRBV3-1 and TRBJ2-5; D tentatively reads TRBD1 or TRBD2 (5 bases each). Trimming removed 1 base at V and 5 bases at J, with 14 bases between. Germline lookup yields CDR1 LGHDT and CDR2 YNNKEL (reference sequence). CDR3 length equals 15 residues. This CDR3 is CASSQGGARWETQYF. As DNA, the CDR3 is TGTGCCAGCAGCCAAGGAGGGGCGAGATGGGAGACCCAGTACTTC.

This clonotype was observed a few times. This chain uses TRBV9 with TRBJ1-3; D gene ambiguous. CDR1 is SGDLS and CDR2 is YYNGEE in the germline V gene. The CDR3 is made up of 15 amino acids. V lost 2 bases and J 2 bases, leaving 11 bases between the germline ends. The CDR3 reads CASSVSYDPGNTIYF. CDR3 nucleotide sequence: TGTGCCAGCAGCGTCTCTTATGACCCTGGAAACACCATATATTTT.

This clonotype was found a few times. CDR3 sequence reads: CASISAPNTEAFF. Here the CDR3 DNA reads TGCGCCAGCATTTCAGCCCCGAACACTGAAGCTTTCTTT. V is TRBV5-1 and J is TRBJ1-1; D unclear. The germline V gene encodes CDR1 SGHRS and CDR2 YFSETQ. V lost 6 bases and J 1 base, leaving 10 bases between the germline ends. The CDR3 has 13 residues.

There are a few counts of this clonotype. V usage is TRBV5-5 and J usage is TRBJ2-1, with D hard to call. The V gene lost 3 bases and the J gene lost 4 bases, with 11 bases spanning the gap. This CDR3 comprises 14 residues. Germline V gene data show CDR1 as SGHKS and CDR2 as YYEKEE (reference sequence). In DNA, the CDR3 is TGTGCCAGCAGCTCCTTGACCCCGTACAATGAGCAGTTCTTC. Its translation is CASSSLTPYNEQFF.